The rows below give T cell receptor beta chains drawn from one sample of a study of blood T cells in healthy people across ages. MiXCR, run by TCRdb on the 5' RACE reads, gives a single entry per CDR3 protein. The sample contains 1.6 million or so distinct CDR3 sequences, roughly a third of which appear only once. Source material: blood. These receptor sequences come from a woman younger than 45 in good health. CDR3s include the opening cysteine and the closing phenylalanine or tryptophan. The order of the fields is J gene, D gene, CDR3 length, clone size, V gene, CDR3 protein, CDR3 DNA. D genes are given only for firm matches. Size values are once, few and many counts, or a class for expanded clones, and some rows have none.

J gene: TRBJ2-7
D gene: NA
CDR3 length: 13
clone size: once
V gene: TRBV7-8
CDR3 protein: CASSPRGPFEQYF
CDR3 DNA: TGTGCCAGCAGCCCGCGGGGTCCCTTCGAGCAGTACTTC

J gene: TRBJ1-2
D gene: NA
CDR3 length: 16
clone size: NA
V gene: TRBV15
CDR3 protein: CATSREAPGLDYGYTF
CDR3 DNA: TGTGCCACCAGCAGAGAGGCGCCGGGGCTGGACTATGGCTACACCTTC

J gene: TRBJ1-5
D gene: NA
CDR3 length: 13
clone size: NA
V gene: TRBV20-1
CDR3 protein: CSATEYSNQPQHF
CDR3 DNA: TGCAGTGCTACAGAGTATAGCAATCAGCCCCAGCATTTT

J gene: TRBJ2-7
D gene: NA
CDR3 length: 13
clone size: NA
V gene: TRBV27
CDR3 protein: CASSLLYPLEQYF
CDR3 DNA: TGTGCCAGCAGTTTATTATACCCCCTAGAGCAGTACTTC

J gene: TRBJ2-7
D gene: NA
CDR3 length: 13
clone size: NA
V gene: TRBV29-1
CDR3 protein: CSVEVGAVSEQYF
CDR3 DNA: TGCAGCGTTGAGGTGGGCGCAGTCAGCGAGCAGTACTTC

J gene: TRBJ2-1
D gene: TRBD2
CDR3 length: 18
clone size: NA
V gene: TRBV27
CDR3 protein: CAGSLREGPGLAANEQFF
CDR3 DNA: TGTGCCGGCAGTTTGAGGGAGGGACCGGGACTAGCGGCCAATGAGCAGTTCTTC

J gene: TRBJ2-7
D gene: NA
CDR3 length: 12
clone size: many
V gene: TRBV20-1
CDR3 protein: CSAREGLDEQYF
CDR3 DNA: TGCAGTGCTAGAGAGGGACTCGACGAGCAGTACTTC

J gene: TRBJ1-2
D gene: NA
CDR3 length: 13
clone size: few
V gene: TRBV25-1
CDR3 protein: CASSEFRGNGYTF
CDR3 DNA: TGTGCCAGCAGTGAATTCCGGGGGAATGGCTACACCTTC

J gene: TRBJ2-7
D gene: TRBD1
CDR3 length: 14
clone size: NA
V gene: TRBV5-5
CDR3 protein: CASSWRTGTYEQYF
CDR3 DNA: TGTGCCAGCAGCTGGAGGACAGGGACCTACGAGCAGTACTTC

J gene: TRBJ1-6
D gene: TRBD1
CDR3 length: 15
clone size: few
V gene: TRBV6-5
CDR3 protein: CASSSGTGYNSPLHF
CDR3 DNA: TGTGCCAGCAGTTCCGGGACAGGGTATAATTCACCCCTCCACTTT

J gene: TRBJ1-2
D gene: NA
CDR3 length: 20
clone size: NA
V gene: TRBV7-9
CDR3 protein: CASSKRQTTGFREESGGYTF
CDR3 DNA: TGTGCCAGCAGCAAGCGTCAAACGACAGGCTTTAGAGAAGAATCGGGTGGCTACACCTTC

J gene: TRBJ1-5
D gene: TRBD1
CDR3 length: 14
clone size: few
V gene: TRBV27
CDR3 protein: CASSAIPGGQPQHF
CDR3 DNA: TGTGCCAGCAGTGCAATTCCAGGGGGCCAGCCCCAGCATTTT

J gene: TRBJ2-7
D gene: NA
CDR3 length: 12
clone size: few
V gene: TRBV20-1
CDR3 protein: CSAKTEWDEQYF
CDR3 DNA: TGCAGTGCTAAGACTGAATGGGACGAGCAGTACTTC

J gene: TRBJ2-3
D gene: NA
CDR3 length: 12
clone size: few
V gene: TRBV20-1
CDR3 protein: CSARLDLNTQYF
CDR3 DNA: TGCAGTGCTAGGCTCGACTTGAATACGCAGTATTTT

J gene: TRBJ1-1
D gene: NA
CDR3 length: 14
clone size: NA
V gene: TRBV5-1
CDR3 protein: CATPGGTVNTEAFF
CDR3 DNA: TGCGCCACCCCGGGGGGGACGGTGAACACTGAAGCTTTCTTT

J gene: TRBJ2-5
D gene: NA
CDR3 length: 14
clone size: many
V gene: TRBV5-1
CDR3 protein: CASSLSQGSETQYF
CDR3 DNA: TGTGCCAGCAGCTTATCCCAGGGGTCGGAGACCCAGTACTTC

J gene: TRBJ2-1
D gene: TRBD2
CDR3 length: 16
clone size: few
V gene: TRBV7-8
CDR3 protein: CASSLLAGGPLNEQFF
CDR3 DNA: TGTGCCAGCAGCTTATTGGCGGGAGGGCCCCTCAATGAGCAGTTCTTC

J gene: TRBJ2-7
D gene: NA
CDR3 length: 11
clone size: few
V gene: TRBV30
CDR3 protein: CAWSVREEQYF
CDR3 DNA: TGTGCCTGGAGTGTTCGAGAGGAGCAGTACTTC

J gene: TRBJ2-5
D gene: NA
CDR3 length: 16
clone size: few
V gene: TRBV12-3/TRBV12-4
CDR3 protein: CASSLGLHLRVWAQYF
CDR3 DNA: TGTGCCAGCAGTTTAGGGCTGCATCTACGGGTGTGGGCCCAGTACTTC

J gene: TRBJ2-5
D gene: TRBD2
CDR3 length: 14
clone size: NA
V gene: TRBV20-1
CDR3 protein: CSAAQGLAGETQYF
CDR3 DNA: TGCAGTGCTGCTCAGGGACTAGCGGGGGAGACCCAGTACTTC

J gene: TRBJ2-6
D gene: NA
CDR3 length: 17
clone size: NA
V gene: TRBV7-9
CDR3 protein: CAGTPVTPYTGANVLTF
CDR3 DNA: TGTGCCGGCACCCCCGTGACTCCTTATACTGGGGCCAACGTCCTGACTTTC

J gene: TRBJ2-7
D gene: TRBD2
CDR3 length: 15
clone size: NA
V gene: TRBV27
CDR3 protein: CASSRLAGVGVEQYF
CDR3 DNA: TGTGCCAGCAGTCGACTAGCGGGAGTCGGAGTCGAGCAGTACTTC

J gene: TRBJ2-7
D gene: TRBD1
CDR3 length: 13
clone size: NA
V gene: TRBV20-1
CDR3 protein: CSVSTGTVYEQYF
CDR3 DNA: TGCAGTGTTTCGACAGGGACAGTCTACGAGCAGTACTTC

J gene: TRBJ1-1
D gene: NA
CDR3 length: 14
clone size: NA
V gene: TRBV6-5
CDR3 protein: CASRYRQTVTEAFF
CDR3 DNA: TGTGCCAGCAGATACCGACAGACGGTCACTGAAGCTTTCTTT

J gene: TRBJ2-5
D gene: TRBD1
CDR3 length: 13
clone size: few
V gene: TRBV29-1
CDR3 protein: CSVTKGARETQYF
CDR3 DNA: TGCAGCGTGACGAAGGGGGCGCGGGAGACCCAGTACTTC

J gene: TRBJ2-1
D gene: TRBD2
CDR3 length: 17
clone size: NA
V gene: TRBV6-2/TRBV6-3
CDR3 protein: CASSYPWTSGGNNEQFF
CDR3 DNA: TGTGCCAGCAGTTACCCCTGGACTAGCGGGGGCAACAATGAGCAGTTCTTC

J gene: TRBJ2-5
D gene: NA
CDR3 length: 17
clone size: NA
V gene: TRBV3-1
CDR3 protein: CASSQGGRGSSRETQYF
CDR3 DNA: TGTGCCAGCAGCCAGGGAGGACGGGGGTCGTCCAGGGAGACCCAGTACTTC

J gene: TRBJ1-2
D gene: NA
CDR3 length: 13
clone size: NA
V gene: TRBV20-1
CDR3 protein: CSARLTAKYGYTF
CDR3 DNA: TGCAGTGCTAGGTTGACAGCCAAGTATGGCTACACCTTC

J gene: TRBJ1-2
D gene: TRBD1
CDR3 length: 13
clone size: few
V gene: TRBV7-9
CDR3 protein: CASSLDRVAGYTF
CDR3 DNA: TGTGCCAGCAGCCTAGACAGGGTTGCTGGCTACACCTTC

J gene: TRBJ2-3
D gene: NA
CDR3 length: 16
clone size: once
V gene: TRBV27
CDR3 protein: CASRYSIGNAVDTQYF
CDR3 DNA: TGTGCCAGCAGATACTCTATCGGGAATGCCGTAGATACGCAGTATTTT

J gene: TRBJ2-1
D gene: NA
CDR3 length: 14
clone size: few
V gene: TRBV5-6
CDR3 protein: CASSLQGFNNEQFF
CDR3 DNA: TGTGCCAGCAGCTTACAGGGTTTTAACAATGAGCAGTTCTTC

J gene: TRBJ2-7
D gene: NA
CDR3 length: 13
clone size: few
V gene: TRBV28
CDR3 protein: CASSPTLNYEQYF
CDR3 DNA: TGTGCCAGCAGTCCGACCTTGAATTACGAGCAGTACTTC

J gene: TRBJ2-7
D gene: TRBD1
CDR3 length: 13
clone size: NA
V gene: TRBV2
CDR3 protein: CARQLTGGYEQYF
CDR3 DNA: TGTGCCCGACAATTGACAGGGGGCTACGAGCAGTACTTC

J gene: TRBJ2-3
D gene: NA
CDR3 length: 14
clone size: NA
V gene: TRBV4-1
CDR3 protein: CASSQPRPGDTQYF
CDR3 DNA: TGCGCCAGCAGCCAACCGCGACCGGGGGATACGCAGTATTTT

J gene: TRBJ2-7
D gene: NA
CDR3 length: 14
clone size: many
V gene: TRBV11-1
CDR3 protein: CASMEAGPPYEQYF
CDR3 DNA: TGTGCCAGCATGGAGGCAGGCCCTCCCTACGAGCAGTACTTC

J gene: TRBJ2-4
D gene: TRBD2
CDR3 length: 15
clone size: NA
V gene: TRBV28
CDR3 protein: CASSTRLAGGLEQYF
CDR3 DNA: TGTGCCAGCAGTACCCGACTAGCGGGCGGTTTGGAGCAGTACTTC

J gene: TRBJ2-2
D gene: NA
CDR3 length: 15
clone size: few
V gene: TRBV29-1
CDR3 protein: CSVEPGTTNTGELFF
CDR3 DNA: TGCAGCGTTGAACCCGGGACAACGAACACCGGGGAGCTGTTTTTT

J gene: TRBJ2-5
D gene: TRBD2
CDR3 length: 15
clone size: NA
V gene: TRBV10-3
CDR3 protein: CAIGASGGAGETRYF
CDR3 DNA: TGTGCCATCGGGGCAAGCGGGGGGGCCGGTGAGACCCGGTACTTC

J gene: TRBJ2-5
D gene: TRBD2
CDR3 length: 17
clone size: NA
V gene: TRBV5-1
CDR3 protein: CASSLGLAGETEETQYF
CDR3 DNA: TGCGCCAGCAGCTTGGGGCTAGCGGGCGAAACTGAAGAGACCCAGTACTTC

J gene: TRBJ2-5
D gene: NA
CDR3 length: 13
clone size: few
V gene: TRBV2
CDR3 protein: CASSESLPETQYF
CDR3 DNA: TGTGCCAGCAGTGAAAGCCTTCCAGAGACCCAGTACTTC